Following are 31 T cell receptor beta chains from one sample sequenced in a study of T cells in women clearing cervical HPV infection. The method was immunoSEQ multiplex PCR; TCRdb's version includes in-frame clones alone and lacks a portion of them. Here the sample table reports tens of thousands of clones. Sequenced input: blood buffy coat. These receptors originate from a woman aged 18 to 75 with a cervical HPV16 infection that either progressed to CIN3+ or cleared (not recorded which).

Comment on this clone: Read data end 3 residues before the CDR3 end; the end is taken from the germline J gene. The chain employs TRBV11-3 and TRBJ2-1; 10 nucleotides align to TRBD2. Germline CDR1 is SGHNT and CDR2 is YENEEA. The ends lost 5 bases at V and 6 bases at J; junction bases unmatched: 7. This CDR3 contains 15 residues. The part of the CDR3 DNA that was read is TGTGCCAGCAGCCCCAATAGCGGGAGGATCAATGAG. Amino acid sequence: CASSPNSGRINE. The full CDR3 protein is CASSPNSGRINEQFF.

About this clone: The sequenced fragment ends 3 residues before the CDR3 boundary, so the rest is inferred from the germline J gene. The chain links TRBV18 to TRBJ2-2, with 8 bases lining up with TRBD1. The CDR3 is 14 amino acids. Germline CDR1 KGHSH, CDR2 LQKENI. Partial CDR3 DNA: TGTGCCAGCTCTCCGGGACAGGTTAATGAAAAG. Protein: CASSPGQVNEK. In full, the CDR3 reads CASSPGQVNEKLFF.

As regards this clone: The CDR3 end falls 3 residues outside the read, so it is completed with the germline J gene. The chain is built from TRBV2 and TRBJ2-1; TRBD2 matches 8 bases. The V gene's germline CDR1 is SNHLY and CDR2 FYNNEI. V trimming: 2 bases; J trimming: 8 bases; junction bases outside the gene matches: 8. The CDR3 spans 15 residues. The covered CDR3 bases are TGTGCCAGCAGTGAACAAGCGGGAGTTTTGGATGAG. Translating it yields CASSEQAGVLDE. The complete CDR3 reads CASSEQAGVLDEQFF.

In the case of this clone: Read sequence stops 3 residues before the CDR3 end, and the germline J gene provides the missing end. The chain employs TRBV7-2 and TRBJ2-5; 9 bases line up with TRBD1. The junction had 6 bases not matched to a gene; V was cut back by 6 bases and J by 1 base. The CDR3 length is 15 residues. Per the germline V gene, CDR1 is SGHTA and CDR2 is FQGNSA. CDR3 residues: CASRRTGGVQETQYF. CDR3 DNA, as far as it was read: TGTGCCAGCAGACGTACAGGGGGCGTCCAAGAGACC.

About this clone itself: The CDR3 end falls 3 residues outside the read, so it is completed with the germline J gene. The J gene is TRBJ2-2, the V gene TRBV20-1; D may be TRBD1 (6 bases). The CDR3 has 13 amino acids. Germline V lookup: CDR1 DFQATT, CDR2 SNEGSKA (reference sequence). The CDR3 here is CSAKTGGNEKLFF. The sequenced CDR3 bases are TGCAGTGCTAAGACAGGAGGAAATGAAAAG.

With regard to this clone: The read ends 3 residues before the CDR3 terminus; that terminus is restored from the germline J gene. The chain is built from TRBV7-6 and TRBJ1-2; possible D gene TRBD1, 5 bases. Between the trimmed V and J ends, which lost 3 bases and 6 bases, there was a span of 11 bases. CDR3 length equals 13 residues. The germline gives CDR1 SGHVS, CDR2 FNYEAQ. The DNA read from the CDR3 is TGTGCCAGCAGCTTGTCGGGGGTCGATGGC. This encodes CASSLSGVDG. Given in full, the CDR3 is CASSLSGVDGYTF.

In the case of this clone: The sequence runs out 3 residues before the end of the CDR3; the remainder is reconstructed from the germline J gene. The chain is built from TRBV9 and TRBJ2-3; D is ambiguous. V was clipped by 4 bases and J by 2 bases, with 17 bases between them. Germline V gene lookup returns CDR1 SGDLS and CDR2 YYNGEE. The CDR3 loop spans 16 amino acids. CDR3 DNA (partial): TGTGCCAGCAGCATCTCCTACAGAACGACCACAGATACG. It yields the protein CASSISYRTTTDT. The whole CDR3 protein is CASSISYRTTTDTQYF.

As for this clone: The read terminates 3 residues before the CDR3 end, so the remaining end is supplied by the germline J gene. The V and J genes are TRBV19 and TRBJ2-5; TRBD2 aligns across 11 bases. J was trimmed by 5 bases and V by 4 bases; bases with no gene match: 6. The germline CDR1 and CDR2 sequences are LNHDA and SQIVND (reference sequence). The CDR3 loop spans 15 amino acids. The chain's CDR3 is CASSRLAGIVETQYF. The sequenced part of the CDR3 DNA is TGTGCCAGTAGTAGACTAGCGGGGATAGTTGAGACC.

For this clone: The missing CDR3 end, 3 residues past where the read stops, is filled in from the germline J gene. The rearrangement joins TRBV30 to TRBJ1-2; 10 positions match TRBD1. The CDR3 contains 18 residues. J lost 3 bases, V lost 0 bases, and 13 bases had no gene match. CDR1 is GTSNPN and CDR2 is SVGIG in the germline V gene (reference sequence). Partial CDR3 DNA: TGTGCCTGGAGTGTATTATGGGGCGACAGGGGGCAGGACTATGGC. Translation gives CAWSVLWGDRGQDYG. The whole CDR3 sequence is CAWSVLWGDRGQDYGYTF.

Comment on this clone: Coverage ceases 3 residues before the CDR3 finishes, and the germline J gene fills in the end. This sequence joins TRBV18 and TRBJ2-1, with 10 bases matching TRBD2. With 1 base clipped from V and 4 bases from J, the junction kept 4 bases outside the gene matches. CDR1 is KGHSH, CDR2 LQKENI, per germline. The CDR3 covers 16 residues. CDR3 DNA (partial): TGTGCCAGCTCACCACGGTCTAGCGGGGGATACAATGAG. Encoded protein: CASSPRSSGGYNE. From start to end, the CDR3 is CASSPRSSGGYNEQFF.

This clone is called medium-sized based on its frequency. The CDR3 end is not reached by the read, which stops 3 residues before it; the germline J gene fills it in. The rearrangement joins TRBV7-8 to TRBJ1-4; 7 nucleotides agree with TRBD1. Germline CDR1 reads SGHVS; CDR2 reads FQNEAQ. Trimming at V came to 2 bases and at J to 0 bases, leaving 3 bases not matched to a gene. The CDR3 totals 16 residues. The CDR3 DNA, read in part, is TGTGCCAGCAGCTTACGACAGGGAGCAACTAATGAAAAA. It translates to CASSLRQGATNEK. The full CDR3 protein reads CASSLRQGATNEKLFF. Looking up the rest from reference TRBV7-8 and TRBJ1-4 gives the full variable domain: GAGVSQSPRYKVAKRGQDVALRCDPISGHVSLFWYQQALGQGPEFLTYFQNEAQLDKSGLPSDRFFAERPEGSVSTLKIQRTQQEDSAVYLCASSLRQGATNEKLFFGSGTQLSVL.

The CDR3 protein is CASSDLSWRGTYNEQFF. The covered CDR3 bases are TGTGCCAGCAGTGACCTCTCCTGGAGGGGAACCTACAATGAG. V and J are TRBV2 and TRBJ2-1, with D perhaps matching TRBD2 (6 bases). The observed sequence ends 3 residues before the CDR3 terminus, with the missing tail filled in from the germline J gene. V lost 3 bases, J lost 2 bases, and 17 bases lay in between. The CDR3 sequence is 17 residues long. Germline CDR1 and CDR2: SNHLY and FYNNEI.

A remark on this clone: The read ends 3 residues before the CDR3 terminus; that terminus is restored from the germline J gene. The rearrangement joins TRBV6-2 or TRBV6-3 to TRBJ2-4; perhaps TRBD2 as D (5 bases). Germline-derived CDR1 and CDR2 are MNHEY and SVGEGT. CDR3 size: 16 residues. V lost 5 bases to trimming and J lost 4 bases, with 18 bases between them. Here the CDR3 reads CASSHPRTVTKNIQYF. The sequenced part of the CDR3 DNA is TGTGCCAGCAGTCATCCTCGGACTGTGACTAAAAACATT.

For this clone: Read coverage stops 3 residues before the CDR3 terminus; the germline J gene supplies the remainder. The gene calls are TRBV7-9 and TRBJ2-3; the match to TRBD1 covers 7 bases. Germline V gene lookup returns CDR1 SEHNR and CDR2 FQNEAQ (reference sequence). Trimming took 3 bases from V and 1 from J; bases not matched to a gene: 4. CDR3 length equals 15 residues. CDR3 protein: CASSFTRGRTDTQYF. Partial CDR3 DNA: TGTGCCAGCAGCTTTACTAGGGGGCGCACAGATACG.

Of note for this clone: The read terminates 3 residues ahead of where the CDR3 ends, so the germline J gene completes it. This sequence joins TRBV29-1 and TRBJ2-4; D may be TRBD2 (7 bases). Germline V gene sequence: CDR1 SQVTM, CDR2 ANQGSEA. This CDR3 has 12 amino acids. V was trimmed by 5 bases and J by 8 bases, leaving 13 bases between them. CDR3 residues: CSVRQAGDIQYF. CDR3 bases read: TGCAGCGTTCGACAGGCGGGGGACATT.

A note on this clone: The read finishes 3 residues shy of the CDR3 end, and the germline J gene is used to complete it. The chain is built from TRBV30 and TRBJ2-3, with TRBD1 as a possible D gene (6 bases). The V gene's germline CDR1 is GTSNPN and CDR2 SVGIG (reference sequence). The CDR3 runs 15 residues. CDR3 bases read: TGTGCCTGGAGTGATCAGGGGAGAGGCAATCAGCCG. It is translated as CAWSDQGRGNQP. The full CDR3 is CAWSDQGRGNQPQYF.

As regards this clone: From the germline J gene comes the end of the CDR3, since the read stops 3 residues before it. The genes are TRBV6-4 and TRBJ2-5; D gene unclear. The CDR3 consists of 10 residues. The germline gives CDR1 MRHNA, CDR2 SNTAGT. The V end lost 7 bases, the J end lost 4 bases, and 4 bases lay between the germline ends. The CDR3 region is CASMRETQYF. The CDR3 DNA, read in part, is TGTGCCAGCATGCGAGAGACC.

Of note for this clone: The CDR3 end falls 3 residues outside the read, so it is completed with the germline J gene. V is TRBV20-1 and J is TRBJ2-3, with unresolved D. The V and J ends lost 6 bases and 6 bases respectively, with 10 bases between them. The CDR3 has 11 residues. The germline V gene encodes CDR1 DFQATT and CDR2 SNEGSKA (reference sequence). The CDR3 loop reads CSALWRDTQYF. The part of the CDR3 DNA that was read is TGCAGTGCCCTGTGGCGGGATACG.

As concerns this clone: The read is 3 residues too short to cover the CDR3 end, so that end is filled in from the germline J gene. The rearrangement uses TRBV7-9 and TRBJ2-1; 9 bases fit TRBD2. Germline loops: CDR1 SEHNR, CDR2 FQNEAQ (reference sequence). CDR3 length: 14 residues. The V gene end was trimmed by 3 bases and the J gene end by 5 bases; junction bases not matched to a gene: 2. The DNA read from the CDR3 is TGTGCCAGCAGCTTTAGCGGGAGTAACAATGAG. Translated: CASSFSGSNNE. The full CDR3 reads CASSFSGSNNEQFF. Combining the CDR3 with reference TRBV7-9 and TRBJ2-1 gives the whole variable domain DTGVSQNPRHKITKRGQNVTFRCDPISEHNRLYWYRQTLGQGPEFLTYFQNEAQLEKSRLLSDRFSAERPKGSFSTLEIQRTEQGDSAMYLCASSFSGSNNEQFFGPGTRLTVL.

A remark on this clone: The sequenced fragment ends 3 residues before the CDR3 boundary, so the rest is inferred from the germline J gene. The chain has TRBV6-2 or TRBV6-3 and TRBJ2-3; TRBD2 matches at 9 bases. Germline CDR1 MNHEY, CDR2 SVGEGT. The CDR3 extends over 15 amino acids. V trimming: 5 bases; J trimming: 3 bases; junction bases outside the gene matches: 6. This CDR3 is CASSRPSGKTDTQYF. The sequenced part of the CDR3 DNA is TGTGCCAGCAGTAGACCTAGCGGGAAGACAGATACG.

Turning to this clone: The observed sequence ends 3 residues before the CDR3 terminus, with the missing tail filled in from the germline J gene. The V and J genes are TRBV20-1 and TRBJ2-1, with 7 bases aligning to TRBD2. The CDR3 contains 15 residues. Trimming removed 2 bases from V and 0 bases from J; junction bases left unmatched: 4. The germline gives CDR1 DFQATT, CDR2 SNEGSKA (reference sequence). The DNA read from the CDR3 is TGCAGTGCTAGAAGGGACTATAGCTCCTACAATGAG. Protein: CSARRDYSSYNE. The entire CDR3 reads CSARRDYSSYNEQFF.

Concerning this clone itself: The read ends 3 residues before the CDR3 terminus; that terminus is restored from the germline J gene. The chain employs TRBV7-6 and TRBJ2-3, with 8 bases matching TRBD2. Germline assignment: CDR1 SGHVS and CDR2 FNYEAQ. V dropped 5 bases and J dropped 5; count of bases not matched to a gene: 6. The CDR3 consists of 14 residues. CDR3 DNA (partial): TGTGCCAGCAGCCCCGGGGGGGACGAAGATACG. Protein product: CASSPGGDEDT. The whole CDR3 is CASSPGGDEDTQYF.

A word on this clone: The read terminates 3 residues before the CDR3 end, so the remaining end is supplied by the germline J gene. The J gene is TRBJ1-1, the V gene TRBV20-1; 7 positions agree with TRBD1. This CDR3 is 12 amino acids long. V trimming: 3 bases; J trimming: 6 bases; junction bases outside the gene matches: 4. Per germline, CDR1 DFQATT and CDR2 SNEGSKA (reference sequence). The CDR3 reads CSARQGVAEAFF. The CDR3 DNA, read in part, is TGCAGTGCTAGGCAGGGGGTCGCTGAA.

As for this clone: Read sequence stops 3 residues before the CDR3 end, and the germline J gene provides the missing end. The rearrangement uses TRBV6-2 or TRBV6-3 and TRBJ2-3; D perhaps matches TRBD2 (5 bases). V dropped 8 bases and J dropped 1 base, with 22 bases sitting between them. CDR1 and CDR2 (germline): MNHEY, SVGEGT. The CDR3 is 17 residues long. The CDR3 DNA, read in part, is TGTGCCAGCTTGAGCGGCGGGCTAGCTGGCGGCACAGATACG. Its protein is CASLSGGLAGGTDT. The complete CDR3 sequence is CASLSGGLAGGTDTQYF.

The covered CDR3 bases are TGTGCCACCAATCCCGGGACAGGGTCTAATGGC. Its translation: CATNPGTGSNG. The full CDR3 protein reads CATNPGTGSNGYTF. The chain carries TRBV11-2 and TRBJ1-2, with 9 nucleotides matching TRBD1. The sequence runs out 3 residues before the end of the CDR3; the remainder is reconstructed from the germline J gene. Per germline, CDR1 SGHAT and CDR2 FQNNGV. J was trimmed by 6 bases and V by 10 bases; bases with no gene match: 12. CDR3 length: 14 residues.

On this clone itself: The CDR3 end falls 3 residues outside the read, so it is completed with the germline J gene. The chain recombines TRBV5-4 with TRBJ2-1; 12 bases match TRBD2. The length of the CDR3 is 15 residues. V trimming: 4 bases; J trimming: 9 bases; junction bases outside the gene matches: 8. Germline values: CDR1 SGHNT, CDR2 YYREEE (reference sequence). The covered CDR3 bases are TGTGCCAGCAGCACCGGGACTAGCGGGTTGACTGAG. The encoded protein is CASSTGTSGLTE. The CDR3 in its entirety is CASSTGTSGLTEQFF.

Details on this clone: The read gets to within 3 residues of the CDR3 end, and the germline J gene fills in the rest. V is TRBV7-3 and J is TRBJ2-3; D could derive from TRBD1 or TRBD2 (6 bases each). Trimming took off 5 bases at V and 0 bases at J, with 12 bases between the two ends. Germline CDR1 and CDR2: SGHTA and FQGTGA. The CDR3 has 15 amino acids. The chain's CDR3 is CASSEQGGSTDTQYF. The CDR3 bases that were read are TGTGCCAGCAGCGAACAGGGAGGAAGCACAGATACG.

A word on this clone: Read data end 3 residues before the CDR3 end; the end is taken from the germline J gene. The chain is built from TRBV2 and TRBJ2-4; TRBD2 matches 7 bases. There are 13 residues in the CDR3. Looked up from germline, CDR1 is SNHLY and CDR2 is FYNNEI. The CDR3 DNA, read in part, is TGTGCCAGCAGGAGCGGGGCGGGCTATGGT. This sequence encodes CASRSGAGYG. The full CDR3 is CASRSGAGYGQYF.

Comments on this clone: The read ends 3 residues shy of where the CDR3 ends; the end is completed using the germline J gene. The V and J genes are TRBV5-6 and TRBJ2-7, with D unclear. The CDR3 is 12 amino acids. Germline V lookup: CDR1 SGHDT, CDR2 YYEEEE. Trimming pared 2 bases from V and 0 bases from J, leaving 3 bases between. CDR3: CASSFSSYEQYF. Incomplete CDR3 DNA: TGTGCCAGCAGCTTCAGCTCCTACGAG.

Details on this clone: The read terminates 3 residues before the CDR3 end, so the remaining end is supplied by the germline J gene. The J gene is TRBJ2-1, the V gene TRBV14; 7 bases match TRBD1. Germline V gene data show CDR1 as SGHDN and CDR2 as FVKESK. The CDR3 loop spans 18 amino acids. V shed 3 bases, J shed 0 bases, and the junction held 11 bases outside the gene matches. CDR3 DNA, as far as it was read: TGTGCCAGCAGCCATGATTTCTTGGGACAGAGCTCCTACAATGAG. Translation: CASSHDFLGQSSYNE. The entire CDR3 is CASSHDFLGQSSYNEQFF.

As to this clone: The read is 3 residues too short to cover the CDR3 end, so that end is filled in from the germline J gene. This chain joins TRBV19 and TRBJ2-4; TRBD1 or TRBD2 may be the D gene (5 bases each). Germline CDR1 reads LNHDA; CDR2 reads SQIVND (reference sequence). The V and J ends lost 3 bases and 9 bases respectively, with 15 bases between them. The CDR3 loop spans 14 amino acids. The CDR3 region is CASSIKFAGSIQYF. CDR3 DNA (partial): TGTGCCAGTAGTATTAAATTTGCAGGGAGCATT.